The source of this T cell receptor (beta chain) is a study of T cells after posttransplantation cyclophosphamide. This clone was recorded many times. The antigen is undetermined. Study-wide points: Skin or GI-infiltrating T cells shared few TRB sequences with blood. Donor CD8+ memory clones often dominated recipient blood repertoires at later times.

Libraries were prepared by immunoSEQ multiplex PCR; TCRdb keeps only in-frame clonotypes and omits some of them. The repertoire shows over 45,000 clones, none seen only once; the top ten take about 2.2%. The sample was PBMCs. The clonotype comes from a man aged 35 to 55 in good health, CMV-negative, and a related stem cell transplant donor.

DNA for the CDR3: TGTGCCAGCAGCTTGATTACCCGGGACAGGGAGGTGAACACTGAAGCTTTCTTT. This gives the protein CASSLITRDREVNTEAFF. The genes are TRBV27 and TRBJ1-1, with 9 positions matching TRBD1. The V segment lost 6 bases and the J segment 0 bases; nucleotides outside the gene matches: 14. There are 18 residues in the CDR3. Per the germline V gene, CDR1 is MNHEY and CDR2 is SMNVEV (reference sequence).